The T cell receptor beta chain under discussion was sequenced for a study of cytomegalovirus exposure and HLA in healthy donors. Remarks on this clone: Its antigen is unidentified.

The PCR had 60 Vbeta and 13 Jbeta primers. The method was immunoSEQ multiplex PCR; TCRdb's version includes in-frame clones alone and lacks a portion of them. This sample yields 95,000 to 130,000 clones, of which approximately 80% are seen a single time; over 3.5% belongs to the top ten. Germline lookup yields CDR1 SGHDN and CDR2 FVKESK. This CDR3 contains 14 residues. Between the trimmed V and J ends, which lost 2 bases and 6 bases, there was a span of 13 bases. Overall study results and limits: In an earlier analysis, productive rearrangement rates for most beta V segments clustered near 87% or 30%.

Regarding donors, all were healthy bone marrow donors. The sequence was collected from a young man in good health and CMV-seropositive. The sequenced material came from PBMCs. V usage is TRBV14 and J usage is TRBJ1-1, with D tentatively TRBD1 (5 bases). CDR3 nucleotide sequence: TGTGCCAGCAGCCAAAGTGGGGGGACCCCTGAAGCTTTCTTT. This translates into CASSQSGGTPEAFF.